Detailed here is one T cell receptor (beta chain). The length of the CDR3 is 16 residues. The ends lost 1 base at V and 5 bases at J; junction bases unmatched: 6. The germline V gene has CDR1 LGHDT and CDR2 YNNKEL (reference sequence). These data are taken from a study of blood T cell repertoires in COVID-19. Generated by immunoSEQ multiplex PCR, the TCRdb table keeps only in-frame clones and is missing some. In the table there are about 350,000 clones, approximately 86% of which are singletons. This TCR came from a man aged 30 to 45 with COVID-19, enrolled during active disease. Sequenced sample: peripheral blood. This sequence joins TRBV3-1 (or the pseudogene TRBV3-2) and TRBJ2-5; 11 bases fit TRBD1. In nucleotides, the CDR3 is TGTGCCAGCAGCCAAGGGAGGACAGGGGGCGGGGAGACCCAGTACTTC. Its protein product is CASSQGRTGGGETQYF.